The following is a T cell receptor beta chain sequence with its context. This entry belongs to a study of T cell responses to AZD1222 COVID-19 vaccine. Sequenced by immunoSEQ multiplex PCR; TCRdb stores in-frame clones only, minus some. The data contain tens of thousands of clones, approximately 83% of them singletons. CDR3 length: 14 amino acids. Germline V gene sequence: CDR1 SGHTA, CDR2 FQGTGA. V gave up 4 bases and J gave up 13 bases, with 17 bases separating them. V gene TRBV7-3 combines with J gene TRBJ1-6; possibly TRBD1 for D (6 bases). The clonotype originates from an adult who received the AZD1222 COVID-19 vaccine. This specimen was peripheral blood, taken 28 days after the second AZD1222 dose. CDR3 coding DNA: TGTGCCAGCAGCTCAGGGGACACGGGAGTCCCCCTCCACTTT. This codes for CASSSGDTGVPLHF. The whole variable domain, filled in from reference TRBV7-3 and TRBJ1-6, reads GAGVSQTPSNKVTEKGKYVELRCDPISGHTALYWYRQSLGQGPEFLIYFQGTGAADDSGLPNDRFFAVRPEGSVSTLKIQRTERGDSAVYLCASSSGDTGVPLHFGNGTRLTVT.